The present T cell receptor beta chain was sequenced within a study of T cells in Graves' hyperthyroidism and ophthalmopathy. Findings of the study overall: Appearing also in blood were most of the thyroid clonotypes expanded above 0.001.

A lack of ophthalmopathy progression within 18 months defined stable Graves' hyperthyroidism. This clonotype was recorded at least ten times. Its cognate antigen is unknown. The CDR3 regions of TCR beta were amplified from RNA transcripts. HTBI primers drove first-round RT-PCR of the TCR CDR3. TCRdb redid the calling of the multiplex PCR reads with MiXCR, one entry per CDR3 protein. Seen here are over 650,000 distinct CDR3 sequences, over 15% observed once, and the top ten hold under 10%. Sequences were obtained from blood. This clonotype was obtained from a man between 18 and 29 years old with Graves' hyperthyroidism.

The CDR3 reads CASSRWTFSTDTQYF. In nucleotides, the CDR3 is TGTGCCAGCAGCCGATGGACATTTAGCACAGATACGCAGTATTTT. This chain joins TRBV12-3 or TRBV12-4 and TRBJ2-3; the D gene is possibly TRBD1 (5 bases). This CDR3 is built from 15 residues. Trimming shortened V by 6 bases and J by 0 bases, and 13 bases separated the two germline ends.